The entry that follows covers one T cell receptor beta chain sequence. Its antigen is unknown. This CDR3 is 17 amino acids long. The J segment lost 6 bases and the V segment lost 6 bases, leaving 16 bases of the junction unmatched. Germline CDR1 and CDR2: MNHEY and SMNVEV (reference sequence). Sequenced by immunoSEQ multiplex PCR; TCRdb stores in-frame clones only, minus some. The sample records fewer than 15,000 clones, 60% to 80% being singletons. The data are from a study of tumor-infiltrating lymphocytes in localized non-small cell lung cancer. Whole-study findings and limits: IM1 and IM2 tumors showed no difference in T-cell fraction. TCRbeta sequencing showed higher T cell infiltration in tumors than uninvolved lung.

The sample consisted of uninvolved lung tissue not adjacent to the tumor. This clonotype was obtained from a human donor with non-small cell lung cancer. The rearrangement joins TRBV27 to TRBJ2-7, with TRBD1 matching 11 bases. As DNA, the CDR3 is TGTGCCAGCAGGGGACAGGGGGGGGGATCCCCTACTTTCGAGCAGTACTTC. As protein: CASRGQGGGSPTFEQYF.